This is a list of T cell receptor beta chains from one sample in a study of blood T cell repertoires in COVID-19. The table came from immunoSEQ multiplex PCR; TCRdb's copy has only in-frame clones and leaves some out. In the table there are a few hundred thousand clones, around four fifths of which are singletons. Sequencing input: peripheral blood. All receptors come from a woman aged 45-60 years with active or convalescent COVID-19. The CDR3 runs from the conserved cysteine through the conserved F or W. The order of the fields is D gene, V gene, clone size, J gene, CDR3 protein, CDR3 DNA. A D gene is named only where the DNA matches it firmly. Expanded clones are given a class, and other clones once, few, many or no size at all.

.	TRBV24-1	.	TRBJ2-1	CATSRGSYNEQFF	TGTGCCACCAGCAGGGGCTCCTACAATGAGCAGTTCTTC
.	TRBV2	.	TRBJ1-1	CASGEGSTEAFF	TGTGCCAGCGGGGAGGGGAGCACTGAAGCTTTCTTT
.	TRBV7-2	.	TRBJ2-2	CASSSNTGELFF	TGTGCCAGCAGCTCTAATACCGGGGAGCTGTTTTTT
TRBD2	TRBV18	.	TRBJ2-3	CASSPQGLAGTDTQYF	TGTGCCAGCTCACCACAGGGACTAGCGGGCACAGATACGCAGTATTTT
TRBD1	TRBV10-3	.	TRBJ1-6	CAINRGGSYNSPLHF	TGTGCCATCAACAGGGGAGGTTCCTATAATTCACCCCTCCACTTT
TRBD1	TRBV7-9	once	TRBJ1-2	CASSLDRGANYGYTF	TGTGCCAGCAGCTTAGACAGGGGAGCCAACTATGGCTACACCTTC
.	TRBV10-3	.	TRBJ2-7	CAISATRSSYEQYF	TGTGCCATCAGTGCGACGAGGAGCTCCTACGAGCAGTACTTC
.	TRBV19	.	TRBJ1-1	CASSDVTAITEAFF	TGTGCCAGTAGTGACGTGACAGCCATCACTGAAGCTTTCTTT
.	TRBV28	.	TRBJ2-2	CASSTPTGELFF	TGTGCCAGCAGTACACCTACCGGGGAGCTGTTTTTT
TRBD2	TRBV3-1/TRBV3-2	.	TRBJ2-1	CASSRTSGEHNEQFF	TGTGCCAGCAGCCGGACTAGCGGGGAACACAATGAGCAGTTCTTC
TRBD2	TRBV19	.	TRBJ2-1	CASTVFGTSGSPDNEQFF	TGTGCCAGCACTGTCTTCGGGACTAGCGGGTCACCTGACAATGAGCAGTTCTTC
.	TRBV6-1	.	TRBJ2-1	CASSELDNEQFF	TGTGCCAGCAGTGAACTAGACAATGAGCAGTTCTTC
.	TRBV6-2/TRBV6-3	.	TRBJ1-2	CASSVQGNYGYTF	TGTGCCAGCAGCGTACAGGGCAACTATGGCTACACCTTC
.	TRBV5-4	.	TRBJ1-1	CASSPTRVNTEAFF	TGTGCCAGCAGCCCGACCAGGGTGAACACTGAAGCTTTCTTT
.	TRBV2	few	TRBJ1-3	CASSVTGSGNTIYF	TGTGCCAGCAGTGTCACAGGCTCTGGAAACACCATATATTTT
TRBD2	TRBV4-1	.	TRBJ2-1	CASSPKAGLDTNEQFF	TGCGCCAGCAGCCCCAAGGCGGGACTAGACACAAATGAGCAGTTCTTC
.	TRBV4-1	.	TRBJ2-5	CASSQGVFIGTQYF	TGCGCCAGCAGCCAGGGCGTCTTCATCGGGACCCAGTACTTC
TRBD2	TRBV18	few	TRBJ2-7	CASSPPASGRGEQYF	TGTGCCAGCTCACCACCTGCTAGCGGGAGAGGGGAGCAGTACTTC
.	TRBV28	.	TRBJ2-1	CASSGRAAYNEQFF	TGTGCCAGTTCCGGGAGAGCCGCCTACAATGAGCAGTTCTTC
TRBD1	TRBV15	once	TRBJ2-5	CATSRGADRGRETQYF	TGTGCCACCAGCAGAGGAGCGGACAGGGGGCGGGAGACCCAGTACTTC
TRBD2	TRBV14	.	TRBJ2-7	CASSQLFGLAGAGEQYF	TGTGCCAGCAGCCAACTCTTCGGACTAGCGGGAGCTGGCGAGCAGTACTTC
.	TRBV6-5	once	TRBJ1-2	CASSYDGANYGYTF	TGTGCCAGCAGTTACGACGGGGCTAACTATGGCTACACCTTC
.	TRBV7-2	.	TRBJ2-7	CASRWLAVSSYEQYF	TGTGCCAGCAGGTGGTTAGCGGTTAGCTCCTACGAGCAGTACTTC
TRBD2	TRBV7-2	.	TRBJ2-7	CASSLASGGLLRHEQYF	TGTGCCAGCAGCTTAGCGTCGGGGGGACTCCTCCGCCACGAGCAGTACTTC
.	TRBV24-1	.	TRBJ2-4	CATSDPRSAKNIQYF	TGTGCCACCAGTGATCCTCGGTCAGCCAAAAACATTCAGTACTTC
.	TRBV6-9	.	TRBJ2-1	CASSYTTTRDYNNEQFF	TGTGCCAGCAGTTACACCACAACACGGGATTATAACAATGAGCAGTTCTTC
.	TRBV27	.	TRBJ2-1	CASSSPTLGGYNEQFF	TGTGCCAGCAGTTCCCCGACTCTGGGTGGTTACAATGAGCAGTTCTTC
TRBD1	TRBV12-3/TRBV12-4	.	TRBJ2-1	CASSSWTGEVF	TGTGCCAGCAGTTCCTGGACAGGGGAGGTCTTC
TRBD1	TRBV2	.	TRBJ1-5	CASSRSDRGDRNQPQHF	TGTGCCAGCAGCCGATCGGACAGGGGGGATCGGAATCAGCCCCAGCATTTT
TRBD1	TRBV19	.	TRBJ2-5	CASSVRQGVRGETQYF	TGTGCCAGTAGTGTACGACAGGGGGTAAGGGGCGAGACCCAGTACTTC
TRBD1	TRBV27	.	TRBJ2-7	CASSFVRQGLRYEQYF	TGTGCCAGCAGTTTCGTGAGACAGGGTCTAAGGTACGAGCAGTACTTC
.	TRBV18	.	TRBJ1-3	CASSQGQPSSGNTIYF	TGTGCCAGCTCCCAAGGACAGCCCAGCTCTGGAAACACCATATATTTT
.	TRBV5-1	.	TRBJ1-3	CASSLGHTISGNTIYF	TGCGCCAGCAGCTTGGGACATACGATCTCTGGAAACACCATATATTTT
TRBD1	TRBV6-1	.	TRBJ1-6	CASSESQGGNSPLHF	TGTGCCAGCAGTGAAAGCCAGGGGGGAAATTCACCCCTCCACTTT
TRBD1	TRBV10-3	once	TRBJ1-2	CAISDPQGQPLYGYTF	TGTGCCATCAGTGACCCCCAGGGACAGCCACTCTATGGCTACACCTTC
TRBD1	TRBV12-3/TRBV12-4	few	TRBJ1-5	CASSWTGVQPQHF	TGTGCCAGCAGTTGGACAGGGGTTCAGCCCCAGCATTTT
.	TRBV5-1	.	TRBJ2-1	CATPTGRGGSSYNEQFF	TGCGCCACCCCGACGGGAAGGGGGGGGAGCTCCTACAATGAGCAGTTCTTC
.	TRBV29-1	.	TRBJ1-2	CRGHQHYGYTF	TGCAGGGGACACCAACACTATGGCTACACCTTC
.	TRBV7-9	few	TRBJ1-5	CASSGALGKPQHF	TGTGCCAGCAGCGGGGCCTTGGGGAAGCCCCAGCATTTT
TRBD1	TRBV19	.	TRBJ1-1	CASSYDRGGTEAFF	TGTGCCAGTAGTTATGACAGGGGAGGCACTGAAGCTTTCTTT
TRBD2	TRBV27	.	TRBJ2-3	CASQSSGRADTQYF	TGTGCCAGCCAAAGTAGCGGGAGGGCCGATACGCAGTATTTT
TRBD1	TRBV4-2	.	TRBJ1-5	CASSQDVKGANQPQHF	TGTGCCAGCAGCCAAGATGTTAAGGGGGCGAACCAGCCCCAGCATTTT
TRBD1	TRBV5-4	.	TRBJ2-2	CASSLVGTGWSGELFF	TGTGCCAGCAGCTTGGTGGGGACAGGGTGGTCCGGGGAGCTGTTTTTT
TRBD1	TRBV6-6	.	TRBJ2-7	CASSYSWGTGTYEQYF	TGTGCCAGCAGTTACAGTTGGGGGACAGGGACCTACGAGCAGTACTTC
.	TRBV19	.	TRBJ1-1	CASYPLGGTEAFF	TGTGCCAGCTATCCGCTAGGGGGCACTGAAGCTTTCTTT
.	TRBV18	.	TRBJ1-5	CASSTAGNQPQHF	TGTGCCAGCTCAACCGCAGGGAATCAGCCCCAGCATTTT
TRBD1	TRBV9	.	TRBJ1-1	CASSARDRARTEAFF	TGTGCCAGCAGCGCCCGGGACAGGGCCCGCACTGAAGCTTTCTTT
.	TRBV28	.	TRBJ1-1	CASSSYGSGAEAFF	TGTGCCAGCAGTTCCTACGGGAGCGGAGCTGAAGCTTTCTTT
.	TRBV19	.	TRBJ1-1	CASRVANTEAFF	TGTGCCAGCAGGGTAGCGAACACTGAAGCTTTCTTT
.	TRBV6-4	once	TRBJ1-5	CASSPRWGLLRGANQPQHF	TGTGCCAGCAGTCCTAGGTGGGGACTCCTCAGAGGGGCTAATCAGCCCCAGCATTTT
.	TRBV18	.	TRBJ1-6	CASSATGHNSPLHF	TGTGCCAGCTCAGCGACAGGACATAATTCACCCCTCCACTTT
.	TRBV19	few	TRBJ1-3	CASSIMGPGNTIYF	TGTGCCAGTAGTATTATGGGGCCGGGAAACACCATATATTTT
TRBD2	TRBV30	once	TRBJ2-1	CAWSVRVAGPPYNEQFF	TGTGCCTGGAGTGTACGGGTAGCGGGGCCCCCGTACAATGAGCAGTTCTTC
.	TRBV2	.	TRBJ1-5	CASSVEGVHQPQHF	TGTGCCAGCAGTGTCGAAGGGGTGCATCAGCCCCAGCATTTT
.	TRBV9	few	TRBJ1-1	CASSVGGAVNTEAFF	TGTGCCAGCAGCGTAGGGGGAGCGGTGAACACTGAAGCTTTCTTT
.	TRBV6-5	once	TRBJ1-1	CASSYSVQETEAFF	TGTGCCAGCAGTTACTCGGTCCAAGAGACTGAAGCTTTCTTT
.	TRBV19	.	TRBJ2-1	CASNDRGAFGEQFF	TGTGCCAGTAACGATCGGGGGGCTTTTGGTGAGCAGTTCTTC
TRBD1	TRBV9	.	TRBJ1-2	CASSAGTGRDGIYGYTF	TGTGCCAGTTCCGCCGGGACAGGGAGGGACGGCATCTATGGCTACACCTTC
TRBD2	TRBV13	.	TRBJ2-7	CASSRGLQTYEQYF	TGTGCCAGCAGCAGGGGACTACAAACCTACGAGCAGTACTTC
TRBD1	TRBV19	.	TRBJ2-4	CASSLRGPLVGNIQYF	TGTGCCAGTAGCCTTAGGGGGCCACTCGTCGGAAACATTCAGTACTTC